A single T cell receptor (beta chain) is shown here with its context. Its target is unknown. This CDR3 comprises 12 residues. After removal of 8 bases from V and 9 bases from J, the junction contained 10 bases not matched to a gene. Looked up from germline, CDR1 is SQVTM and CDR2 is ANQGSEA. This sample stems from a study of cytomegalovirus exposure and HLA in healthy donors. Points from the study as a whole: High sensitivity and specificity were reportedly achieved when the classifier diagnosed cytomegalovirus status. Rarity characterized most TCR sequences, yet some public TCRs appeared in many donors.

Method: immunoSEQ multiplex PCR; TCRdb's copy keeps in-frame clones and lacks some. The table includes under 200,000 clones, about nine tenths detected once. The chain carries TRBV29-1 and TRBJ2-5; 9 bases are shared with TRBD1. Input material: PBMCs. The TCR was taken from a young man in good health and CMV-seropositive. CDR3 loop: CSFYRGPLAQYF. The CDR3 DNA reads TGCAGCTTCTACAGGGGGCCCTTGGCCCAGTACTTC.